Included here is one T cell receptor beta chain sequence, with context. What antigen it recognizes has not been identified. Base qualities are not recorded, but no much larger clone differs from it by a single base. Separate from the approximately 730-subject first cohort, the validation cohort of 120 subjects was the group to which the donors belonged. These data come from a study of cytomegalovirus exposure and HLA in healthy donors (dated by TCRdb to 2016 to 2017). At the level of the whole study: According to a later analysis, the roughly 120 validation repertoires were produced on the same platform as the approximately 600 repertoires of the first cohort. The aim of the study was to test whether cataloging public T cell receptors could identify signatures of past pathogen exposure. Besides the first cohort of roughly 640 subjects, a separate validation cohort made up of 120 or so different subjects was used. To predict cytomegalovirus infection status, the study brought together high-throughput TCR immunosequencing, statistical association of individual TCRs with disease status, and machine learning.

Broad study findings and their caveats: The classifier was reported to diagnose cytomegalovirus status with high specificity and sensitivity in both the original and validation cohorts. In vitro tests confirmed that a few of the cytomegalovirus-associated TCR beta chains recognize cytomegalovirus antigens. While some public TCRs were present in many individuals, most TCR sequences turned up only very rarely across donors. The authors suggested that the approach could potentially be extended to other disease states and immunological phenotypes. The study gave a list of more than 150 TCR beta chains associated with cytomegalovirus. In a later analysis, TCRs clustered in the first cohort were found to also tend to co-occur in the 130 or so validation repertoires, with over 90% of cluster scores above 0. All 120 or so repertoires were used to score co-occurrence in the validation cohort in a later analysis, because that analysis had no HLA typing for the cohort.

Counted from cysteine to phenylalanine, this CDR3 has 14 amino acids. Just CDR3 DNA is preserved here, 42 bases in frame from base 1. Sequences WSHSY (CDR1) and SAAADI (CDR2) are obtained from the germline V gene. V sheds 4 bases and J sheds 4 bases, leaving 13 bases between their ends. The library was obtained by the immunoSEQ multiplex PCR assay. The study's own analysis went as follows. A statistical classification framework was developed to diagnose cytomegalovirus status using the catalog of TCR beta chain sequences. Entries here come from immuneACCESS through TCRdb and include only in-frame sequences with V and J called. Some clones fail to appear in such tables; in the studies checked, an unresolved V gene covers under half of the shortfall, and the cause of the remainder is unknown. That table supplies the V and J calls and clone size; D and trimming were determined from the DNA. In all, the sample holds some 110,000 clones, and around 88% of those were seen once. The top ten constitute approximately 1.8% of the sample.

The source material was PBMCs. The sequence is built from TRBV10-2 and TRBJ2-5, with TRBD1 tentatively as D gene (6 bases match). The clonotype was recovered from a man aged 18 to 29 in good health and CMV-seronegative. The base sequence is TGCGCCAGCAGTGCACTAGGGGGACCAGAGACCCAGTACTTC. Its amino acids are CASSALGGPETQYF.